Listed here is a single TCR beta chain. The antigen is undetermined. Per the germline V gene, CDR1 is SGHAT and CDR2 is FQNNGV. The CDR3 totals 16 residues. The V and J ends lost 1 base and 5 bases, in that order; junction bases with no gene match: 9. This sample is part of a study of shared clonotypes between healthy human individuals. Looking at the study overall: The donor pool was made up of a couple of women and a few men aged 18 to 49.

CD4+ cells underwent separation, giving CD45RA+ naive and CD45RA-negative memory subsets. The study, taken as a whole, reports: Memory subsets generally showed lower estimated richness than naive subsets.

Clones were read by immunoSEQ multiplex PCR, and TCRdb kept only the in-frame ones, dropping some. Altogether some 1.5 million clones are present, roughly 96% being singletons, with the ten largest covering about 1.2%. The sample comprised naive CD4+ T cells sorted from blood. Subset reported: CD45RA+ positively selected. The J gene is TRBJ2-5, the V gene TRBV11-2, with 8 bases that match TRBD1. The sequence derives from a young man in good health. CDR3 residues: CASSLVRQGREETQYF. Written as DNA, the CDR3 is TGTGCCAGCAGCTTAGTTAGACAGGGGCGAGAGGAGACCCAGTACTTC.